This TCR beta chain comes out of a study of T cell responses to AZD1222 COVID-19 vaccine. The study, taken as a whole, reports: Increased Spike-specific TCR breadth and depth were observed after two AZD1222 doses. There were vaccine-associated CD4 TCRs across spike, dominant at 160-218 and 743-854. No day 14 peak samples; only post-peak repertoires were characterized.

Details on this clone: The antigen is undetermined.

The CDR3 spans 15 residues. V dropped 5 bases and J dropped 1; count of bases not matched to a gene: 5. Germline V CDR1 and CDR2: KGHDR, SFDVKD. Only in-frame clones appear in the TCRdb table, and some are missing; sequencing was by immunoSEQ multiplex PCR. The data show 150,000 to 200,000 clones, around 89% seen once. The chain employs TRBV24-1 and TRBJ2-7, with 9 bases lining up with TRBD1. Sequenced material: peripheral blood, taken 28 days after the second dose of the MenACWY control vaccine. The TCR originated in an adult who received the MenACWY meningococcal vaccine as a control. The CDR3 coding sequence is TGTGCCACCAGTGTGGGACAGGGCTTATCCTACGAGCAGTACTTC. This codes for CATSVGQGLSYEQYF.